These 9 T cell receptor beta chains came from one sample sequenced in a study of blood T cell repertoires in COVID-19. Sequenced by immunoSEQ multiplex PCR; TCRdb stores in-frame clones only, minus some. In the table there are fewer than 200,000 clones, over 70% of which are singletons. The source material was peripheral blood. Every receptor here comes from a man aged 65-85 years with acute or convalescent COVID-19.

The CDR3, as DNA: TGTGCGGGACAGGGCGATGGCTATGGCTACACCTTC. Translation gives CAGQGDGYGYTF. The J gene is TRBJ1-2, the V gene TRBV2; TRBD1 matches 9 bases. This CDR3 has 12 residues. CDR1 and CDR2 (germline): SNHLY, FYNNEI.

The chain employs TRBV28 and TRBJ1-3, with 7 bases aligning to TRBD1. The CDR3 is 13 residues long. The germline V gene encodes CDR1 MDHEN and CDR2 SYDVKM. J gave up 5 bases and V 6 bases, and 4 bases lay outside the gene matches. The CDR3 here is CASRTGYRNTIYF. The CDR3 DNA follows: TGTGCCAGCAGGACAGGGTACCGAAACACCATATATTTT.

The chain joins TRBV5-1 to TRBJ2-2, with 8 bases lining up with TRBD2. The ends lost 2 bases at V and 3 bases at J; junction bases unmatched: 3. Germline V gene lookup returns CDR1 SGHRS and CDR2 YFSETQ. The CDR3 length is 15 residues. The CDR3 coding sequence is TGCGCCAGCAGCTTACCACTAGCGGACACCGGGGAGCTGTTTTTT. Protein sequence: CASSLPLADTGELFF.

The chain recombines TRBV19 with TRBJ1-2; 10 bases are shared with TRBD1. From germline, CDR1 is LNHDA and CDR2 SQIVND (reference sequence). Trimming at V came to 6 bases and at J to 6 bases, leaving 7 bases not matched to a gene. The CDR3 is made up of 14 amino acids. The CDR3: CASSGTGEWNGYTF. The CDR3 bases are TGTGCCAGTAGCGGGACAGGGGAGTGGAATGGCTACACCTTC. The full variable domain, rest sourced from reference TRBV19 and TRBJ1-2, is DGGITQSPKYLFRKEGQNVTLSCEQNLNHDAMYWYRQDPGQGLRLIYYSQIVNDFQKGDIAEGYSVSREKKESFPLTVTSAQKNPTAFYLCASSGTGEWNGYTFGSGTRLTVV.

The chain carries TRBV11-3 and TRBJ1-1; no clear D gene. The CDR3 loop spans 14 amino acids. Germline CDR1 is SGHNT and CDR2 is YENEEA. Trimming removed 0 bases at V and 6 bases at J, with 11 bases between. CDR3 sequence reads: CASSLDPGRPEAFF. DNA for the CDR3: TGTGCCAGCAGCTTAGACCCCGGGAGGCCTGAAGCTTTCTTT.

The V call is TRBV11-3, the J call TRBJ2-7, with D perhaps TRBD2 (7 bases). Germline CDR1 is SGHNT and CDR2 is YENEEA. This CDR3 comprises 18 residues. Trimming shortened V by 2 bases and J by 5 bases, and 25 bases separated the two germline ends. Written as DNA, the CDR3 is TGTGCCAGCAGCTTATCCCCGCCCGGTCGGGGGGCGTTAGACGAGCAGTACTTC. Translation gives CASSLSPPGRGALDEQYF.

The CDR3: CASRRESGGLSPLHF. The DNA for the CDR3 is TGTGCCAGCAGGAGGGAATCAGGGGGGCTTTCACCCCTCCACTTT. V is TRBV6-4 and J is TRBJ1-6; TRBD1 agrees at 7 bases. The CDR3 is made up of 15 amino acids. J gave up 9 bases and V 6 bases, and 11 bases lay outside the gene matches. Germline-derived CDR1 and CDR2 are MRHNA and SNTAGT.

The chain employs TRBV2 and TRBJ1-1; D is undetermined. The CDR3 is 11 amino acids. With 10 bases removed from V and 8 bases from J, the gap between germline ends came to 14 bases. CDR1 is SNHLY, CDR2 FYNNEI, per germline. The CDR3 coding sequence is TGTGCCATTGCCGAGACTCACGAAGCTTTCTTT. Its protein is CAIAETHEAFF.

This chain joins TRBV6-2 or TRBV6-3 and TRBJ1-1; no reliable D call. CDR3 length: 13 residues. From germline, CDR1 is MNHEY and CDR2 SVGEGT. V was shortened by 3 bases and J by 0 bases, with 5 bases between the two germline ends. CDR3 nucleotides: TGTGCCAGCAGTTATATTCTGAACACTGAAGCTTTCTTT. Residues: CASSYILNTEAFF.